This T cell receptor beta chain was obtained from a study of long-term antiretroviral therapy in people with HIV. It was version v3.0 of the immunoSEQ assay that was run at survey level. Researchers set sequencing to target roughly 35,000-55,000 T-cell genomes per sample. Repertoires were generated with immunoSEQ multiplex PCR, while TCRdb's copy carries only in-frame clones and drops some. The sample carries tens of thousands of clones, roughly 80% recorded once. This clone showed up just once. Its antigen is currently unknown. CDR3 size: 13 residues. Trimming took off 2 bases at V and 8 bases at J, with 9 bases between the two ends. The V gene's germline CDR1 is LNHNV and CDR2 YYDKDF (reference sequence). Study-wide results and limits: ART-treated samples gained diversity yet remained below transplant donor controls.

Held in samples before DNA extraction were about 0.9-11 million cryopreserved PBMC. The rearrangement links TRBV15 to TRBJ1-4; maybe TRBD1 (5 bases). The receptor's source is a man aged 40-50 years with HIV. The sequencing here drew on unsorted PBMCs, taken 1.6 years after starting antiretroviral therapy. Here the CDR3 reads CATSRQGGEKLFF. CDR3 coding DNA: TGTGCCACCAGCAGACAGGGTGGGGAAAAACTGTTTTTT.